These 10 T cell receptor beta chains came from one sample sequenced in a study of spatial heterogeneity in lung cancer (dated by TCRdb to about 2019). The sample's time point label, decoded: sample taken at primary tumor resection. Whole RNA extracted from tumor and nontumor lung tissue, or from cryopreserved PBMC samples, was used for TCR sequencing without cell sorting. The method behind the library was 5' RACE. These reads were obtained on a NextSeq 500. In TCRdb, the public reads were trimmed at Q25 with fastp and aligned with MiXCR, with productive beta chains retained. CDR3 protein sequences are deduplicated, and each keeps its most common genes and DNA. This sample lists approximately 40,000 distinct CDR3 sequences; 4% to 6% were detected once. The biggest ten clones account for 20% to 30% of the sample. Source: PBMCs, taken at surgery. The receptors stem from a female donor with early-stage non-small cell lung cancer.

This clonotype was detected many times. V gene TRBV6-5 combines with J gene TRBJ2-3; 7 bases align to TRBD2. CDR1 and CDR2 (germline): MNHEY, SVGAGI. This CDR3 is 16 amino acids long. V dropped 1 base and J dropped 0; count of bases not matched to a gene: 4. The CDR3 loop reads CASSYFGAGSTDTQYF. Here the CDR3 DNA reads TGTGCCAGCAGTTACTTTGGAGCGGGGAGCACAGATACGCAGTATTTT.

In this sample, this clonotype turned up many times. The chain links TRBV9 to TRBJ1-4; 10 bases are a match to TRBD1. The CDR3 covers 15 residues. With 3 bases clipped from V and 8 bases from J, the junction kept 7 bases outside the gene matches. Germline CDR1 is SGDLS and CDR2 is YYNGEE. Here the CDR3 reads CASSARQGAGEKLFF. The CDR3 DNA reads TGTGCCAGCAGCGCCCGACAGGGGGCAGGGGAAAAACTGTTTTTT.

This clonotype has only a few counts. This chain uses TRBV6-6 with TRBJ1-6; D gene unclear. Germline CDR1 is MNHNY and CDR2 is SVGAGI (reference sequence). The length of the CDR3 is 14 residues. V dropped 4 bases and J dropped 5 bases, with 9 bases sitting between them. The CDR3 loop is CASSSGGNNSPLHF. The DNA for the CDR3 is TGTGCCAGCAGTTCGGGAGGGAATAATTCACCCCTCCACTTT.

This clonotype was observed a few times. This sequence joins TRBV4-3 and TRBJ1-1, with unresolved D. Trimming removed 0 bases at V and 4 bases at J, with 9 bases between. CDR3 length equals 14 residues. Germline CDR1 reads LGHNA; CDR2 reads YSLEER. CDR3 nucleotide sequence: TGCGCCAGCAGCCAAGACCCCCAGGTCACTGAAGCTTTCTTT. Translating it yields CASSQDPQVTEAFF.

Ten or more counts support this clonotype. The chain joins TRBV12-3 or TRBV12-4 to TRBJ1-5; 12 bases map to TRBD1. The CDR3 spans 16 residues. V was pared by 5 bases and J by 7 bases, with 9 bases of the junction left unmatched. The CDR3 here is CASSIRDRGRGQPQHF. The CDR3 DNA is TGTGCCAGCAGTATCCGGGACAGGGGGCGTGGGCAGCCCCAGCATTTT.

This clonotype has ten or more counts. The CDR3 nucleotides are TGCGCCAGCAGCCCCTCTTTGAGGGACAAAAAAGCTTTCTTT. It yields the protein CASSPSLRDKKAFF. The rearrangement joins TRBV4-1 to TRBJ1-1, with D perhaps matching TRBD1 (6 bases). The CDR3 is 14 residues long. Trimming left V 4 bases short and J 9 bases short, with 18 bases between. The germline CDR1 and CDR2 sequences are MGHRA and YSYEKL.

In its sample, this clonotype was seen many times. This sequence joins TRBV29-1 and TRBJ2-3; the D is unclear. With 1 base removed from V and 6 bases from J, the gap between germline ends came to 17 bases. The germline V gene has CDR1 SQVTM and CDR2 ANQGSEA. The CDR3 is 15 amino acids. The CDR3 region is CSVEGQTFEVDTQYF. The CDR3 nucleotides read TGCAGCGTTGAAGGGCAGACTTTTGAGGTGGATACGCAGTATTTT.

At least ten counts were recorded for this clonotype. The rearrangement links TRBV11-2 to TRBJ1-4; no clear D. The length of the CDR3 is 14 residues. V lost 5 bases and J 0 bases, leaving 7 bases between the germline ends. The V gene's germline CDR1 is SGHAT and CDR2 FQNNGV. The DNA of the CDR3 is TGTGCCAGCAGCCTCAGGTCAACTAATGAAAAACTGTTTTTT. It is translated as CASSLRSTNEKLFF. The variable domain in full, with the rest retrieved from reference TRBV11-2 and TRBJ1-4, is EAGVAQSPRYKIIEKRQSVAFWCNPISGHATLYWYQQILGQGPKLLIQFQNNGVVDDSQLPKDRFSAERLKGVDSTLKIQPAKLEDSAVYLCASSLRSTNEKLFFGSGTQLSVL.

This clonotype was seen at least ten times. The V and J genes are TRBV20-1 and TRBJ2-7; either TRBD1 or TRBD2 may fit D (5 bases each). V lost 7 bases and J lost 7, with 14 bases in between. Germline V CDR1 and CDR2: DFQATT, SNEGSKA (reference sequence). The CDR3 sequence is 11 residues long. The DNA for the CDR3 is TGCAGTGGGTCCCCGGGACCAGAGCAGTACTTC. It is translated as CSGSPGPEQYF.

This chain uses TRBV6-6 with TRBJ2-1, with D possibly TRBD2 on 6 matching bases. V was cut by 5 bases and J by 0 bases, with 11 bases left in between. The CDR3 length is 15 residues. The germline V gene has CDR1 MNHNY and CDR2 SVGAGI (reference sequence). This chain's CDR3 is CASSPETSSYNEQFF. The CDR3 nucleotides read TGTGCCAGCAGTCCCGAGACTAGCTCCTACAATGAGCAGTTCTTC.